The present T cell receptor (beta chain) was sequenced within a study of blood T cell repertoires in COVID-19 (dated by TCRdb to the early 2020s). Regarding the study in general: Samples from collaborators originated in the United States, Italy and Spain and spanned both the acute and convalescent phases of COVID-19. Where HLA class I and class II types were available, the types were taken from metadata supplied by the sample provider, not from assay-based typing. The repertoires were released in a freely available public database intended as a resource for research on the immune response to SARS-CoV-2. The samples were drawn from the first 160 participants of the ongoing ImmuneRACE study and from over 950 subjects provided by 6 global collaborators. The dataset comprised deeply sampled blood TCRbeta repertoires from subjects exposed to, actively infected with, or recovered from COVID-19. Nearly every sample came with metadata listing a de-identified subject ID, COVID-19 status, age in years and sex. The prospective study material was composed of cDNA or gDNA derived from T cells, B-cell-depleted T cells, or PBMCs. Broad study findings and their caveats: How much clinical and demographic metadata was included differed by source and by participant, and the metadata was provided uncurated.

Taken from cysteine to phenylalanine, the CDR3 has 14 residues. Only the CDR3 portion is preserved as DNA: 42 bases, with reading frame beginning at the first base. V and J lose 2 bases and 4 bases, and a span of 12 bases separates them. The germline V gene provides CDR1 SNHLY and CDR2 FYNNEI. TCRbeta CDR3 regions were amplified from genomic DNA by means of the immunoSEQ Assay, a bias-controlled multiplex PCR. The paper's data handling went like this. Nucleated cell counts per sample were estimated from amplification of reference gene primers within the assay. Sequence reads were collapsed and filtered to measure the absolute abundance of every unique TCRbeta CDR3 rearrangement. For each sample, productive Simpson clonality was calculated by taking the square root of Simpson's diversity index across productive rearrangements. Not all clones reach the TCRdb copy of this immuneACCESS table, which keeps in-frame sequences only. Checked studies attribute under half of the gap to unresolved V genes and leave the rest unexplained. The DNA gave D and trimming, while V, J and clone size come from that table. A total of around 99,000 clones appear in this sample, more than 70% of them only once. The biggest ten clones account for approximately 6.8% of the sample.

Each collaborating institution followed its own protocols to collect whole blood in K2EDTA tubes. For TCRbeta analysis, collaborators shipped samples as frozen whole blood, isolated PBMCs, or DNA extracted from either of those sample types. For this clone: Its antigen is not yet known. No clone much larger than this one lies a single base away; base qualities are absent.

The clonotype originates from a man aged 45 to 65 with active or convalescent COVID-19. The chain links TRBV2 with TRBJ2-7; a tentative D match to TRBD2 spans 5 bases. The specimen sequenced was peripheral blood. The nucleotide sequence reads TGTGCCAGCAGTGAAAGTGGGAGCTATTACGAGCAGTACTTC. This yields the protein CASSESGSYYEQYF.